Sequencing of this T cell receptor (beta chain) was carried out in a study of T-cell memory formation after mild COVID-19. At the level of the study: TCR clusters were mostly donor specific.

5'RACE primed from the constant segment yielded TCR alpha and TCR beta cDNA libraries bearing sample barcodes and UMIs. From the 5' RACE reads, TCRdb called clonotypes with MiXCR, one entry per CDR3 protein. The table includes 150,000 to 200,000 distinct CDR3 sequences, roughly 11% detected once. This clonotype appeared a few times. The antigen is undetermined. The CDR3 consists of 16 residues. Germline V gene lookup returns CDR1 KGHSH and CDR2 LQKENI. The ends lost 5 bases at V and 5 bases at J; junction bases unmatched: 12. Study observations and caveats: The study found balanced CD4/CD8 in clones contracting day 15 to 85 and a CD4+ lean in later expanders. Those CD4+ clones that contracted were mainly in CM and EM (CD8+ ones in EMRA).

The chain links TRBV18 to TRBJ1-5, with 7 nucleotides matching TRBD1. The receptor was derived from a man between 18 and 29 years old who had mild COVID-19 (a few samples of this study predate the infection). Cell type and time point are not known. Material for sequencing was PBMCs or a T cell subset sorted from them (not recorded which). The CDR3 DNA sequence: TGTGCCAGCTCATCACAGGGGAATCGGGTGGATCAGCCCCAGCATTTT. This sequence encodes CASSSQGNRVDQPQHF. The full variable domain, completed using reference TRBV18 and TRBJ1-5, is NAGVMQNPRHLVRRRGQEARLRCSPMKGHSHVYWYRQLPEEGLKFMVYLQKENIIDESGMPKERFSAEFPKEGPSILRIQQVVRGDSAAYFCASSSQGNRVDQPQHFGDGTRLSIL.